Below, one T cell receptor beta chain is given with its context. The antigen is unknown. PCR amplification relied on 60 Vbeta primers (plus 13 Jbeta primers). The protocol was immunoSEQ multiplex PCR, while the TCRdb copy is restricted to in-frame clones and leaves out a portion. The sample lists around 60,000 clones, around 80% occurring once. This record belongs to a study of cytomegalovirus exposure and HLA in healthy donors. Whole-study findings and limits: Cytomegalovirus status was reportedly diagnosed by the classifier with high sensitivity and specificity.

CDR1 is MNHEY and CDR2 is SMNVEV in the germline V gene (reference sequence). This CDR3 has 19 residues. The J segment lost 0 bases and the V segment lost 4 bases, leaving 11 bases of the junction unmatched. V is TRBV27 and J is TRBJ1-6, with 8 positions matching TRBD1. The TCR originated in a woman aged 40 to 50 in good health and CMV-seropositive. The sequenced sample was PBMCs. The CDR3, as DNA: TGTGCCAGCAGTTCCCCCTCCGGGACAGGTGCCTCCTATAATTCACCCCTCCACTTT. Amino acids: CASSSPSGTGASYNSPLHF.